A single sample gave rise to the 24 T cell receptor beta chains below, sequenced in a study of T cells in Graves' hyperthyroidism and ophthalmopathy. What was amplified from RNA transcripts were TCR beta CDR3 regions. A first-round RT-PCR of the TCR CDR3 used the HTBI primer set. TCRdb processed the multiplex PCR reads anew with MiXCR; each CDR3 protein has one entry. Found here are roughly 500,000 distinct CDR3 sequences, 40% to 55% of them singletons; the top ten hold 15% to 20%. Sequenced material: peripheral blood or thyroid tissue (not recorded which). The receptors stem from an adult woman with Graves' disease, either hyperthyroidism or ophthalmopathy (not recorded which).

This clonotype appeared many times. The rearrangement links TRBV5-5 to TRBJ1-1; D unresolved. This CDR3 has 12 residues. The V gene lost 3 bases and the J gene lost 7 bases, with 10 bases spanning the gap. Germline values: CDR1 SGHKS, CDR2 YYEKEE (reference sequence). CDR3 protein: CASSSAEYEAFF. CDR3 DNA: TGTGCCAGCAGCTCAGCGGAGTATGAAGCTTTCTTT.

This sequence joins TRBV5-1 and TRBJ1-1; D not certain. Trimming pared 3 bases from V and 5 bases from J, leaving 14 bases between. Germline V gene data show CDR1 as SGHRS and CDR2 as YFSETQ. The CDR3 runs 14 residues. The CDR3 region is CASSSSNVPTEAFF. As DNA, the CDR3 is TGCGCCAGCAGCTCCTCGAATGTTCCTACTGAAGCTTTCTTT.

This chain links TRBV15 with TRBJ1-2; no reliable D call. Germline V gives CDR1 LNHNV, CDR2 YYDKDF (reference sequence). The CDR3 consists of 14 residues. Trimming left V 10 bases short and J 4 bases short, with 19 bases between. This CDR3 is CASSPSREGYGYTF. The CDR3 DNA sequence: TGTGCCAGCTCACCTAGTCGGGAGGGCTATGGCTACACCTTC.

The chain is built from TRBV15 and TRBJ1-5, with D perhaps matching TRBD1 (6 bases). Germline loops: CDR1 LNHNV, CDR2 YYDKDF (reference sequence). The germline V and J ends were trimmed by 3 bases and 1 base, with 10 bases remaining between them. CDR3 length: 15 amino acids. CDR3 sequence reads: CATSSDTGSNQPQHF. CDR3 nucleotides: TGTGCCACCAGCAGCGATACAGGGAGCAATCAGCCCCAGCATTTT.

This chain joins TRBV7-2 and TRBJ2-2; D perhaps matches TRBD1 (5 bases). The CDR3 runs to 15 residues. CDR1 and CDR2 (germline): SGHTA, FQGNSA. V was pared by 5 bases and J by 1 base, with 11 bases between. CDR3 coding DNA: TGTGCCAGCAGCCCCAATCAGGGGAACACCGGGGAGCTGTTTTTT. Protein: CASSPNQGNTGELFF.

The chain couples TRBV25-1 to TRBJ1-2; tentatively, D is TRBD1 (6 bases). Germline V gene lookup returns CDR1 MGHDK and CDR2 SYGVNS. The CDR3 has 16 amino acids. V gave up 3 bases and J gave up 2 bases, with 16 bases separating them. CDR3 DNA: TGTGCCAGCAGTGACGGGACAACTAATGCGAACTATGGCTACACCTTC. It translates to CASSDGTTNANYGYTF.

This clonotype has ten or more counts. At one of its ends the junction is not consistent with the germline gene, which may arise from a read error. The chain links TRBV6-5 to TRBJ2-7, with unresolved D. Germline loops: CDR1 MNHEY, CDR2 SVGAGI. The length of the CDR3 is 11 residues. The CDR3 reads CAAGPKREQYF. The CDR3 region has the DNA TGCGCCGCCGGTCCCAAAAGGGAGCAGTACTTC.

This clonotype has ten or more counts. The chain has TRBV5-1 and TRBJ2-7, with 7 bases that match TRBD2. The CDR3 is made up of 13 amino acids. V lost 3 bases and J lost 4; bases outside the gene matches: 4. CDR1 is SGHRS, CDR2 YFSETQ, per germline. CDR3 in amino acids: CASSWGGLYEQYF. The CDR3 bases are TGCGCCAGCAGCTGGGGGGGACTTTACGAGCAGTACTTC.

In this sample, this clonotype turned up many times. The gene calls are TRBV7-3 and TRBJ1-1; D is possibly TRBD1 (5 bases). Trimming took off 3 bases at V and 6 bases at J, with 14 bases between the two ends. This CDR3 region has 14 residues. Germline loops: CDR1 SGHTA, CDR2 FQGTGA. The CDR3 DNA reads TGTGCCAGCAGCTTGGGGCTTGCGGGCGCTGAAGCTTTCTTT. Its translation is CASSLGLAGAEAFF. The complete variable domain, with remaining parts taken from reference TRBV7-3 and TRBJ1-1, reads GAGVSQTPSNKVTEKGKYVELRCDPISGHTALYWYRQSLGQGPEFLIYFQGTGAADDSGLPNDRFFAVRPEGSVSTLKIQRTERGDSAVYLCASSLGLAGAEAFFGQGTRLTVV.

A word on this clonotype: This could be a read error, since a much larger clone is one nucleotide away. The chain is built from TRBV24-1 and TRBJ2-5; 8 bases are shared with TRBD2. The germline V gene has CDR1 KGHDR and CDR2 SFDVKD. Trimming took 11 bases from V and 9 from J; bases not matched to a gene: 22. This CDR3 region has 16 residues. DNA for the CDR3: TGTGCCAGCTCACCACCGTTGGCGGGAGGACGCGAGCCCCAGTACTTC. It yields the protein CASSPPLAGGREPQYF.

In its sample, this clonotype was seen many times. J is TRBJ2-5 and V is TRBV12-3 or TRBV12-4; no clear D. The CDR3 is made up of 14 amino acids. Trimming stripped 3 bases from V and 5 bases from J, with 13 bases between. In DNA, the CDR3 is TGTGCCAGCAGTTTTCCGCGGCAGGCCGAGACCCAGTACTTC. Translated: CASSFPRQAETQYF.

Worth noting for this clonotype: The missing conserved phenylalanine or tryptophan at the end of this CDR3 makes a read error likely. The DNA is left out, because the CDR3 cannot be placed on it with certainty; the CDR3 is given as TCRdb lists it. The chain couples TRBV2 to TRBJ2-2; the table's D call of TRBD2 was not tested on the DNA. The length of the CDR3 is 12 amino acids, counting both ends. CDR1 and CDR2 from the germline V gene are SNHLY and FYNNEI. The CDR3 is CASSRGSEDRAG.

For this clonotype: Lacking the conserved final phenylalanine or tryptophan, this CDR3 likely reflects a read error. The DNA is omitted, as the CDR3 cannot be located on it reliably, and the CDR3 follows TCRdb's listing. J is TRBJ2-7 and V is TRBV9; the table gives TRBD1 as D, unverified against the DNA. CDR1 and CDR2 (germline): SGDLS, YYNGEE. The CDR3 is made up of 11 amino acids, end residues included. CDR3 region: CASSGSRDESY.

CDR3 loop: CSARGTSGNNEQFF. In DNA, the CDR3 is TGCAGTGCGCGGGGGACTAGCGGGAACAATGAGCAGTTCTTC. The genes are TRBV20-1 and TRBJ2-1; 13 bases are a match to TRBD2. V shed 6 bases and J 5 bases; nucleotides not matched to a gene: 4. Per the germline V gene, CDR1 is DFQATT and CDR2 is SNEGSKA (reference sequence). This CDR3 is built from 14 residues.

In regard to this clonotype: At one boundary the junction diverges from the germline segment, which might be a read error. V gene TRBV5-4 combines with J gene TRBJ2-2; 10 bases map to TRBD1. CDR1 and CDR2 from the germline V gene are SGHNT and YYREEE (reference sequence). The CDR3 spans 15 residues. The CDR3 DNA reads TGTGCCGGCAGCAAGACAGGGGGCTTCACCGGGGAGCTGTTTTTT. Amino acid sequence: CAGSKTGGFTGELFF.

Many counts were recorded for this clonotype. The chain joins TRBV5-1 to TRBJ2-6; D not certain. The CDR3 is made up of 14 amino acids. V lost 1 base and J lost 0, with 2 bases in between. Per germline, CDR1 SGHRS and CDR2 YFSETQ. The CDR3 region is CASSLFSGANVLTF. The CDR3 DNA sequence: TGCGCCAGCAGCTTGTTCTCTGGGGCCAACGTCCTGACTTTC.

A remark on this clonotype: The CDR3 does not end in the conserved phenylalanine or tryptophan, so this is likely a read error. Because the CDR3's place on the DNA is in doubt, the DNA is left out and the CDR3 is given as listed by TCRdb. The rearrangement links TRBV7-8 to TRBJ2-6; the table's D call, TRBD1, was not checked against the DNA. CDR1 and CDR2 (germline): SGHVS, FQNEAQ. The CDR3 has 12 residues if both end residues are counted. The CDR3 loop reads CASSSSPDRAGT.

V is TRBV5-1 and J is TRBJ1-2; TRBD1 aligns across 9 bases. Germline CDR1 and CDR2: SGHRS and YFSETQ. The CDR3 loop spans 16 amino acids. Trimming removed 3 bases from V and 8 bases from J; junction bases left unmatched: 14. The DNA of the CDR3 is TGCGCCAGCAGCTCCCTCAGACAGGGGGAAGGGGAAGGCTACACCTTC. This translates into CASSSLRQGEGEGYTF. Based on the CDR3 plus reference TRBV5-1 and TRBJ1-2, the full variable domain is KAGVTQTPRYLIKTRGQQVTLSCSPISGHRSVSWYQQTPGQGLQFLFEYFSETQRNKGNFPGRFSGRQFSNSRSEMNVSTLELGDSALYLCASSSLRQGEGEGYTFGSGTRLTVV.

The CDR3 DNA follows: TGTGCCAGCAGTTCCGGGACAGGGGGAGTGAACACCGGGGAGCTGTTTTTT. Translation gives CASSSGTGGVNTGELFF. The chain carries TRBV7-2 and TRBJ2-2; TRBD1 agrees at 11 bases. J was trimmed by 1 base and V by 6 bases; bases with no gene match: 7. The germline gives CDR1 SGHTA, CDR2 FQGNSA. There are 17 residues in the CDR3.

The chain recombines TRBV7-9 with TRBJ2-7; D might be TRBD1 (6 bases). The V end was cut by 1 base, the J end by 1 base, with 11 bases between. Germline CDR1 is SEHNR and CDR2 is FQNEAQ (reference sequence). This CDR3 is built from 15 residues. This CDR3 reads CASSLDGQRSYEQYF. The CDR3 region has the DNA TGTGCCAGCAGCTTAGATGGACAGAGATCCTACGAGCAGTACTTC. The whole variable domain, remainder taken from reference TRBV7-9 and TRBJ2-7, is DTGVSQNPRHKITKRGQNVTFRCDPISEHNRLYWYRQTLGQGPEFLTYFQNEAQLEKSRLLSDRFSAERPKGSFSTLEIQRTEQGDSAMYLCASSLDGQRSYEQYFGPGTRLTVT.

This rearrangement joins TRBV28 to TRBJ1-4; D is undetermined. CDR1 MDHEN and CDR2 SYDVKM come from the germline V gene. The CDR3 loop spans 13 amino acids. Trimming removed 6 bases at V and 6 bases at J, with 11 bases between. CDR3 residues: CASRLRVDEKLFF. The CDR3, as DNA: TGTGCCAGCAGACTAAGGGTAGATGAAAAACTGTTTTTT.

In this sample, this clonotype turned up many times. For the CDR3, the DNA is TGTGCCAGCAGCTTAGGGGACAGCCGATCATGGCCCCAGCATTTT. It is translated as CASSLGDSRSWPQHF. The gene calls are TRBV7-8 and TRBJ1-5; TRBD1 matches 7 bases. Per the germline V gene, CDR1 is SGHVS and CDR2 is FQNEAQ. The CDR3 extends over 15 amino acids. The V gene end was trimmed by 1 base and the J gene end by 9 bases; junction bases not matched to a gene: 9.

This chain links TRBV10-3 with TRBJ1-2; 9 bases match TRBD1. CDR1 and CDR2 (germline): ENHRY, SYGVKD. The CDR3 length is 18 residues. The V gene end was trimmed by 2 bases and the J gene end by 5 bases; junction bases not matched to a gene: 15. The CDR3 loop reads CAISEPGQGYGWGYGYTF. Written as DNA, the CDR3 is TGTGCCATCAGTGAGCCGGGACAGGGTTACGGTTGGGGATATGGCTACACCTTC.

The rearrangement uses TRBV5-1 and TRBJ2-1; TRBD1 matches 7 bases. CDR3 length: 14 residues. Trimming removed 4 bases from V and 5 bases from J; junction bases left unmatched: 6. Germline lookup yields CDR1 SGHRS and CDR2 YFSETQ. The CDR3 DNA is TGCGCCAGCAGCCGTGCCGGGACAGACAATGAGCAGTTCTTC. It specifies CASSRAGTDNEQFF.